Presented here are 28 T cell receptor beta chains from one specimen sequenced in a study of blood T cell repertoires in COVID-19. Method: immunoSEQ multiplex PCR; TCRdb's copy keeps in-frame clones and lacks some. The data show approximately 250,000 clones, with approximately 89% seen just once and less than 3.5% held by the top ten. The sample was PBMCs or T cells enriched from blood (not recorded which). The source of these receptors is a man in his forties or fifties who had been exposed to COVID-19.

This chain uses TRBV6-1 with TRBJ2-7; no clear D gene. Germline V gives CDR1 MNHNS, CDR2 SASEGT. There are 17 residues in the CDR3. Deletions cut 3 bases from V and 2 bases from J, with 20 bases between. The CDR3, as DNA: TGTGCCAGCAGTGATTTTATTGGCGACCATACTACCTACGAGCAGTACTTC. This encodes CASSDFIGDHTTYEQYF.

V is TRBV6-5 and J is TRBJ2-1; 9 bases match TRBD2. The V and J ends lost 6 bases and 9 bases, in that order; junction bases with no gene match: 9. The CDR3 contains 14 residues. Germline loops: CDR1 MNHEY, CDR2 SVGAGI. CDR3 nucleotides: TGTGCCAGCAGGGATCCGGGACTAGCATCTGAGCAGTTCTTC. Its translation is CASRDPGLASEQFF.

This clone was found once. This chain connects TRBV27 to TRBJ2-1; 9 bases line up with TRBD2. From germline, CDR1 is MNHEY and CDR2 SMNVEV (reference sequence). The CDR3 runs to 16 residues. V dropped 4 bases and J dropped 7; count of bases not matched to a gene: 11. CDR3 nucleotide sequence: TGTGCCAGCAGTTGGCTCGATAGCGGGAGTAAGAATGAGCAGTTCTTC. Translating it yields CASSWLDSGSKNEQFF.

This clone was found a few times. This sequence joins TRBV4-2 and TRBJ1-2; tentative D call: TRBD1 (5 bases). The germline V gene has CDR1 LGHNA and CDR2 YNFKEQ. V was cut by 3 bases and J by 5 bases, with 16 bases left in between. The CDR3 runs to 15 residues. DNA of the CDR3: TGTGCCAGCAGCCAGCCCGGGACTGAGGGGTATGGCTACACCTTC. Translation gives CASSQPGTEGYGYTF.

The chain joins TRBV5-1 to TRBJ2-2; the match to TRBD2 covers 8 bases. V gave up 7 bases and J gave up 5 bases; unmatched junction bases: 13. Per the germline V gene, CDR1 is SGHRS and CDR2 is YFSETQ. This CDR3 has 16 residues. The CDR3 nucleotides read TGCGCCAGCGGGGAGACCAGCGGGAGCAAGACCGGGGAGCTGTTTTTT. Its translation: CASGETSGSKTGELFF.

The CDR3 reads CASSQVDYSYEQYF. CDR3 nucleotides: TGTGCCAGCAGCCAAGTCGACTACTCCTACGAGCAGTACTTC. The gene calls are TRBV4-2 and TRBJ2-7; tentative D call: TRBD2 (5 bases). There are 14 residues in the CDR3. From germline, CDR1 is LGHNA and CDR2 YNFKEQ. V lost 1 base to trimming and J lost 0 bases, with 7 bases between them.

The rearrangement joins TRBV25-1 to TRBJ1-2; TRBD1 matches at 9 bases. This CDR3 contains 16 residues. Germline CDR1 reads MGHDK; CDR2 reads SYGVNS. V lost 4 bases, J lost 4 bases, and 10 bases stayed unmatched. The CDR3 spells CASSGIRDREAYGYTF. CDR3 DNA: TGTGCCAGCAGTGGGATCCGGGACAGGGAGGCCTATGGCTACACCTTC.

This clone has a single count. DNA for the CDR3: TGTGCCAGCAGTTTAACCCTGGACAGGAGTCGTGCCAATCAGCCCCAGCATTTT. Amino acid sequence: CASSLTLDRSRANQPQHF. This chain uses TRBV28 with TRBJ1-5, with TRBD1 identical over 7 bases. The length of the CDR3 is 18 residues. Germline CDR1 MDHEN, CDR2 SYDVKM. J was trimmed by 3 bases and V by 2 bases; bases with no gene match: 13.

DNA for the CDR3: TGTGCCAGCAGCCCTCCCCTAGCGGCCGGGGAGCTGTTTTTT. It specifies CASSPPLAAGELFF. The chain carries TRBV9 and TRBJ2-2; 7 bases are a match to TRBD2. This CDR3 is built from 14 residues. Germline CDR1 and CDR2: SGDLS and YYNGEE. V was pared by 4 bases and J by 6 bases, with 6 bases of the junction left unmatched.

V and J are TRBV5-5 and TRBJ2-7; 9 bases map to TRBD1. This CDR3 has 15 amino acids. Trimming took 3 bases from V and 3 from J; bases not matched to a gene: 7. CDR1 and CDR2 (germline): SGHKS, YYEKEE (reference sequence). For the CDR3, the DNA is TGTGCCAGCAGCTACGGACAGGGGCCGGACTACGAGCAGTACTTC. Its translation is CASSYGQGPDYEQYF.

This chain joins TRBV9 and TRBJ2-2; no reliable D call. The length of the CDR3 is 15 residues. Germline V gene data show CDR1 as SGDLS and CDR2 as YYNGEE. Deletions cut 0 bases from V and 0 bases from J, with 6 bases between. The CDR3 bases are TGTGCCAGCAGCGTAGGTCAGGCGAACACCGGGGAGCTGTTTTTT. Residues: CASSVGQANTGELFF.

This chain links TRBV12-5 with TRBJ1-6; D is possibly TRBD1 (5 bases). The V gene lost 0 bases and the J gene lost 5 bases, with 14 bases spanning the gap. The CDR3 sequence is 17 residues long. Germline CDR1 reads LGHNT; CDR2 reads FRNRAP. The CDR3 is CASGLVYWGVHNSPLHF. The CDR3 bases are TGTGCTAGTGGTTTGGTATATTGGGGGGTGCATAATTCACCCCTCCACTTT.

J is TRBJ2-4 and V is TRBV9; D not resolved. The CDR3 runs to 15 residues. The germline gives CDR1 SGDLS, CDR2 YYNGEE. The germline V and J ends were trimmed by 0 bases and 0 bases, with 7 bases remaining between them. The chain's CDR3 is CASSVEATAKNIQYF. CDR3 in DNA: TGTGCCAGCAGCGTAGAAGCTACAGCCAAAAACATTCAGTACTTC.

This clone showed up just once. This chain uses TRBV29-1 with TRBJ2-1, with 12 bases matching TRBD1. V lost 7 bases to trimming and J lost 6 bases; unmatched junction nucleotides: 7. Per the germline V gene, CDR1 is SQVTM and CDR2 is ANQGSEA. The CDR3 is made up of 14 amino acids. The CDR3 protein is CSEGTGGSGNEQFF. DNA for the CDR3: TGCAGCGAGGGGACAGGGGGCTCGGGCAATGAGCAGTTCTTC.

This clone showed up just once. V usage is TRBV21-1 and J usage is TRBJ2-2; whether TRBD1, the table's D call, matches the DNA was not checked. TRBV21-1 is classified as a pseudogene. CDR3 length: 17 residues. The CDR3 here is CASSIPRQGQGSRELFF. In nucleotides, the CDR3 is TGTGCCAGCAGCATCCCGAGGCAAGGACAGGGGTCCCGGGAGCTGTTTTTT.

This chain joins TRBV21-1 and TRBJ2-1; the DNA was not used to check the table's D call, TRBD1. TRBV21-1 is marked as a pseudogene. This CDR3 has 14 residues. The CDR3 nucleotides are TGTGCCAGCAGCAACGACAGGTTTTACAATGAGCAGTTCTTC. Translated, it gives CASSNDRFYNEQFF.

This clone has only one observation. At one boundary the junction diverges from the germline segment, which might be a read error. The chain joins TRBV10-1 to TRBJ1-1; D gene unclear. The length of the CDR3 is 17 residues. The germline CDR1 and CDR2 sequences are WNHNN and SYGVQD (reference sequence). The DNA of the CDR3 is TGCGCCAACAGTCGGCGTCGGAGGAATCGGGGGAACACTGAAGCTTTCTTT. Translating it yields CANSRRRRNRGNTEAFF.

The chain couples TRBV3-1 (or the pseudogene TRBV3-2) to TRBJ2-1; D perhaps matches TRBD2 (7 bases). The length of the CDR3 is 15 residues. V was shortened by 3 bases and J by 2 bases, with 11 bases between the two germline ends. CDR1 and CDR2 (germline): LGHDT, YNNKEL (reference sequence). The DNA for the CDR3 is TGTGCCAGCAGCCAGGGGGCGGGGGCCTACAATGAGCAGTTCTTC. Protein: CASSQGAGAYNEQFF.

This chain connects TRBV6-2 or TRBV6-3 to TRBJ1-5; possible D gene TRBD1, 6 bases. The length of the CDR3 is 17 residues. V was clipped by 2 bases and J by 4 bases, with 18 bases between them. Germline CDR1 MNHEY, CDR2 SVGEGT. The CDR3: CASSYDPLDRLNQPQHF. CDR3 sequence (DNA): TGTGCCAGCAGTTACGACCCCCTGGACAGATTAAATCAGCCCCAGCATTTT.

The rearrangement links TRBV18 to TRBJ1-4, with D uncertain. CDR1 and CDR2 (germline): KGHSH, LQKENI. This CDR3 spans 14 amino acids. Trimming took off 2 bases at V and 5 bases at J, with 9 bases between the two ends. CDR3 bases: TGTGCCAGCTCACCAGCGGCATCAAATGAAAAACTGTTTTTT. The encoded protein is CASSPAASNEKLFF.

The chain recombines TRBV5-1 with TRBJ1-4; the match to TRBD1 covers 10 bases. Germline-derived CDR1 and CDR2 are SGHRS and YFSETQ. The ends lost 0 bases at V and 7 bases at J; junction bases unmatched: 6. This CDR3 region has 16 residues. The CDR3 region has the DNA TGCGCCAGCAGCTTGGTCCCGACAGGGGGCTTTGAAAAACTGTTTTTT. It specifies CASSLVPTGGFEKLFF.

The gene calls are TRBV19 and TRBJ2-4; no clear D. The germline gives CDR1 LNHDA, CDR2 SQIVND (reference sequence). The CDR3 totals 15 residues. V gave up 2 bases and J gave up 3 bases, with 11 bases separating them. For the CDR3, the DNA is TGTGCCAGTAGTATAAATGCCGCGGTCAAAAACATTCAGTACTTC. Amino acids: CASSINAAVKNIQYF. Full variable domain (outside the CDR3, taken from reference TRBV19 and TRBJ2-4): DGGITQSPKYLFRKEGQNVTLSCEQNLNHDAMYWYRQDPGQGLRLIYYSQIVNDFQKGDIAEGYSVSREKKESFPLTVTSAQKNPTAFYLCASSINAAVKNIQYFGAGTRLSVL.

J is TRBJ2-1 and V is TRBV12-3 or TRBV12-4; D may be TRBD1 (6 bases). Trimming pared 1 base from V and 13 bases from J, leaving 14 bases between. The CDR3 totals 13 residues. CDR3 protein: CASSLGSGEKQFF. The CDR3 DNA is TGTGCCAGCAGTTTAGGTTCAGGGGAGAAACAGTTCTTC.

The rearrangement uses TRBV15 and TRBJ1-2; tentative D call: TRBD1 (6 bases). The V end lost 2 bases, the J end lost 2 bases, and 9 bases lay between the germline ends. The CDR3 runs to 14 residues. The germline CDR1 and CDR2 sequences are LNHNV and YYDKDF (reference sequence). For the CDR3, the DNA is TGTGCCACCAGCAGACAGGGGCGAAACTATGGCTACACCTTC. Its protein product is CATSRQGRNYGYTF.

V usage is TRBV30 and J usage is TRBJ1-2; D is unresolved. Trimming removed 0 bases from V and 6 bases from J, with 5 bases in between. The CDR3 covers 11 residues. Looked up from germline, CDR1 is GTSNPN and CDR2 is SVGIG (reference sequence). CDR3 nucleotide sequence: TGTGCCTGGAGTGTTCCGGATGGCTACACCTTC. Residues: CAWSVPDGYTF.

The V gene is TRBV30, the J gene TRBJ2-1; perhaps TRBD2 as D (5 bases). Trimming removed 0 bases from V and 0 bases from J, with 9 bases in between. The length of the CDR3 is 15 residues. Germline V gene lookup returns CDR1 GTSNPN and CDR2 SVGIG (reference sequence). This chain's CDR3 is CAWSVRGSSYNEQFF. In nucleotides, the CDR3 is TGTGCCTGGAGTGTACGAGGGAGCTCCTACAATGAGCAGTTCTTC. The full variable domain, with the rest looked up from reference TRBV30 and TRBJ2-1, is SQTIHQWPATLVQPVGSPLSLECTVEGTSNPNLYWYRQAAGRGLQLLFYSVGIGQISSEVPQNLSASRPQDRQFILSSKKLLLSDSGFYLCAWSVRGSSYNEQFFGPGTRLTVL.

The table lists this clone with a few counts. The CDR3 nucleotides are TGTGCCAGCAGCTCCCGAGCGGGAGCGGGCACAGATACGCAGTATTTT. It encodes CASSSRAGAGTDTQYF. This chain connects TRBV7-9 to TRBJ2-3; 8 bases line up with TRBD2. CDR1 SEHNR and CDR2 FQNEAQ come from the germline V gene (reference sequence). The CDR3 runs to 16 residues. The V and J ends lost 4 bases and 1 base, in that order; junction bases with no gene match: 7. Filled out from reference TRBV7-9 and TRBJ2-3, the complete variable domain reads DTGVSQNPRHKITKRGQNVTFRCDPISEHNRLYWYRQTLGQGPEFLTYFQNEAQLEKSRLLSDRFSAERPKGSFSTLEIQRTEQGDSAMYLCASSSRAGAGTDTQYFGPGTRLTVL.

V and J are TRBV5-4 and TRBJ2-3, with 15 bases matching TRBD2. CDR1 and CDR2 (germline): SGHNT, YYREEE (reference sequence). This CDR3 comprises 18 residues. V lost 0 bases to trimming and J lost 2 bases; unmatched junction nucleotides: 4. The CDR3 sequence is CASSLEGTSGRSTDTQYF. The DNA of the CDR3 is TGTGCCAGCAGCTTGGAAGGGACTAGCGGGAGGTCCACAGATACGCAGTATTTT.